The next 12 T cell receptor beta chains were all read from a single sample in a study of low-dose radiotherapy and immunotherapy resistance in tumors. Primers targeting TRAV and TRBV primed first-strand cDNA, covering alpha and beta chains. Amplification, which lasted roughly 20 PCR cycles, used a constant-region primer and V-primer adapter to amplify TCRs. Using its own MiXCR run on the reads, TCRdb lists one record per CDR3 protein. The sample records around 13,000 distinct CDR3 sequences, 60% being singletons. These receptors originate from a human donor with advanced metastatic prostate, ovarian, gallbladder or colorectal cancer (not recorded which). This table probably holds off-target reads from a library built for another chain.

The chain uses TRBV28 and TRBJ1-5; no reliable D call. V gave up 6 bases and J gave up 2 bases, with 14 bases separating them. Per the germline V gene, CDR1 is MDHEN and CDR2 is SYDVKM. The CDR3 sequence is 15 residues long. The CDR3 reads CASRGGSEGNQPQHF. The CDR3 DNA reads TGTGCCAGCAGGGGCGGGTCCGAAGGCAATCAGCCCCAGCATTTT.

V and J are TRBV6-2 or TRBV6-3 and TRBJ2-6, with D uncertain. Germline V gene sequence: CDR1 MNHEY, CDR2 SVGEGT. The V end was cut by 8 bases, the J end by 0 bases, with 11 bases between. The CDR3 is 15 residues long. The CDR3, as DNA: TGTGCCAGCGCCCCCCCCGTCTCTGGGGCCAACGTCCTGACTTTC. Translation: CASAPPVSGANVLTF.

This chain connects TRBV20-1 to TRBJ1-5; no firm D call. Trimming removed 0 bases from V and 5 bases from J, with 8 bases in between. The CDR3 runs to 13 residues. Germline V gene sequence: CDR1 DFQATT, CDR2 SNEGSKA (reference sequence). The chain's CDR3 is CSARDSTYQPQHF. CDR3 nucleotide sequence: TGCAGTGCTAGAGACAGTACCTATCAGCCCCAGCATTTT.

This chain connects TRBV12-3 or TRBV12-4 to TRBJ2-3, with 8 bases that match TRBD2. Trimming cost V 3 bases and J 3 bases; bases outside gene matches: 2. The length of the CDR3 is 14 residues. CDR3 sequence reads: CASSLVAGTDTQYF. CDR3 coding DNA: TGTGCCAGCAGTTTGGTAGCGGGGACAGATACGCAGTATTTT.

The chain employs TRBV9 and TRBJ2-2, with D tentatively TRBD1 (5 bases). Germline V gives CDR1 SGDLS, CDR2 YYNGEE. Trimming removed 0 bases at V and 4 bases at J, with 10 bases between. The CDR3 runs to 15 residues. The CDR3 nucleotides are TGTGCCAGCAGCGTAGGCAGGGCCGGCACCGGGGAGCTGTTTTTT. The encoded protein is CASSVGRAGTGELFF.

The chain recombines TRBV20-1 with TRBJ1-5; 7 positions agree with TRBD1. Trimming cost V 1 base and J 3 bases; bases outside gene matches: 6. The CDR3 runs 15 residues. Germline V lookup: CDR1 DFQATT, CDR2 SNEGSKA (reference sequence). The CDR3: CSARARDRANQPQHF. The CDR3 nucleotides are TGCAGTGCTAGAGCCCGGGACAGAGCCAATCAGCCCCAGCATTTT.

This clonotype was found once. This chain connects TRBV9 to TRBJ1-4; 8 positions agree with TRBD1. V was clipped by 4 bases and J by 6 bases; unmatched bases: 11. The CDR3 has 16 amino acids. The germline V gene has CDR1 SGDLS and CDR2 YYNGEE. The CDR3 loop is CASSRNTGQGDEKLFF. CDR3 bases: TGTGCCAGCAGCAGAAATACAGGACAGGGAGATGAAAAACTGTTTTTT.

This clonotype was counted a few times. The genes are TRBV4-2 and TRBJ2-1; 8 bases are a match to TRBD1. Trimming took 1 base from V and 7 from J; bases not matched to a gene: 9. The CDR3 is 16 residues long. Germline lookup yields CDR1 LGHNA and CDR2 YNFKEQ. CDR3: CASSQGRGTGRNEQFF. CDR3 DNA sequence: TGTGCCAGCAGCCAAGGAAGAGGGACAGGTCGAAATGAGCAGTTCTTC.

The rearrangement joins TRBV6-1 to TRBJ2-7; 9 bases fit TRBD2. Germline V gene lookup returns CDR1 MNHNS and CDR2 SASEGT. The J segment lost 2 bases and the V segment lost 5 bases, leaving 10 bases of the junction unmatched. CDR3 length: 16 amino acids. CDR3 protein: CASSLGVAGATYEQYF. CDR3 bases: TGTGCCAGCAGTCTAGGGGTAGCGGGAGCGACCTACGAGCAGTACTTC.

This clonotype was observed a few times. The rearrangement links TRBV12-3 or TRBV12-4 to TRBJ1-1; 8 bases are a match to TRBD1. The V and J ends lost 6 bases and 4 bases, in that order; junction bases with no gene match: 4. CDR3 length: 13 amino acids. Here the CDR3 reads CASSFRGPTEAFF. The DNA for the CDR3 is TGTGCCAGCAGCTTCAGGGGGCCCACTGAAGCTTTCTTT.

CDR3 nucleotides: TGTGCCACCTCTCGGACGGGCTCCGGAAACACCATATATTTT. The encoded protein is CATSRTGSGNTIYF. This chain uses TRBV12-3 or TRBV12-4 with TRBJ1-3; D not resolved. The V end lost 10 bases, the J end lost 4 bases, and 17 bases lay between the germline ends. The CDR3 has 14 amino acids.

The V gene is TRBV5-1, the J gene TRBJ1-1; tentatively, D is TRBD1 (5 bases). CDR1 and CDR2 from the germline V gene are SGHRS and YFSETQ. CDR3 size: 17 residues. V was clipped by 4 bases and J by 0 bases, with 19 bases between them. CDR3 DNA sequence: TGCGCCAGCAGCCCTCCTCGGCAGGGAGGGATGAACACTGAAGCTTTCTTT. It codes for CASSPPRQGGMNTEAFF.